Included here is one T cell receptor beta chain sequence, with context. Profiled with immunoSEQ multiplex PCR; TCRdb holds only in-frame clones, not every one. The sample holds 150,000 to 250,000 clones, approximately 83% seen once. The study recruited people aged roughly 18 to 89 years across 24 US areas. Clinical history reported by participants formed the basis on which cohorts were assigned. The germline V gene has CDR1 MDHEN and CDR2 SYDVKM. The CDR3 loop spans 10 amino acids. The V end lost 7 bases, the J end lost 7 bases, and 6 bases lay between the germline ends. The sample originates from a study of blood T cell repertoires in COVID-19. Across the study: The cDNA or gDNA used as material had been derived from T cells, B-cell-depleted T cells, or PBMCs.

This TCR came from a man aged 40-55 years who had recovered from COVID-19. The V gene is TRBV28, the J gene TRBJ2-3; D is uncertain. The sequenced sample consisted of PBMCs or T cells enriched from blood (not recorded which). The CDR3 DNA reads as TGTGCCAGCAAGAGGAATACGCAGTATTTT. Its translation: CASKRNTQYF.